This entry is about one T cell receptor beta chain. Its antigen is unidentified. V was cut by 0 bases and J by 4 bases, with 16 bases left in between. CDR3 size: 16 residues. Germline CDR1 and CDR2: LGHNA and YNFKEQ. This record comes from a study of OX40 agonist ivuxolimab in advanced cancers. Overall study context: Antecedent anti-PD-1, anti-PD-L1 or anti-CTLA-4 therapy was permissible, with roughly 36% having received some. Whole-study results and caveats: At 0.1 to 3.0 mg/kg and by week 6, CD4+ and CD8+ T cells in the blood had expanded clonally. CD8+ T cells averaged more expanded clones than CD4+.

Sequencing was performed with immunoSEQ multiplex PCR; in TCRdb, only in-frame clones are kept and a portion is missing. The sample holds some 44,000 clones, around 80% seen once. This receptor was obtained from an adult with an advanced solid tumor such as melanoma, head and neck, liver or kidney cancer. The rearrangement joins TRBV4-2 to TRBJ2-7; D is undetermined. The source material was CD4+ or CD8+ T cells sorted from blood, sampled in a trial of the OX40 agonist ivuxolimab. This chain's CDR3 is CASSQEKQTYRYEQYF. DNA for the CDR3: TGTGCCAGCAGCCAAGAGAAGCAGACATATCGTTACGAGCAGTACTTC.